Below are 2 T cell receptor beta chains sequenced from a single sample in a study of T cell responses to AZD1222 COVID-19 vaccine. Assay: immunoSEQ multiplex PCR; the TCRdb copy retains only in-frame clones and omits some. The repertoire holds around 100,000 clones, 91% seen once, with less than 55% in the top ten. The source was peripheral blood, collected on day 0 of AZD1222 vaccination. All receptors come from an adult in good health.

V and J are TRBV6-5 and TRBJ2-7; D possibly corresponds to TRBD1 (5 bases). Germline V CDR1 and CDR2: MNHEY, SVGAGI. The CDR3 is 14 amino acids. Trimming shortened V by 2 bases and J by 1 base, and 9 bases separated the two germline ends. The CDR3 coding sequence is TGTGCCAGCAGTTACATGCAGGGATCCTACGAGCAGTACTTC. As protein: CASSYMQGSYEQYF.

The chain combines TRBV19 with TRBJ1-3; 9 bases are shared with TRBD1. Germline V gene data show CDR1 as LNHDA and CDR2 as SQIVND (reference sequence). V trimming: 5 bases; J trimming: 1 base; junction bases outside the gene matches: 3. The CDR3 length is 15 residues. The CDR3 spells CASSLQGASGNTIYF. DNA of the CDR3: TGTGCCAGTAGTTTACAGGGGGCGTCTGGAAACACCATATATTTT.